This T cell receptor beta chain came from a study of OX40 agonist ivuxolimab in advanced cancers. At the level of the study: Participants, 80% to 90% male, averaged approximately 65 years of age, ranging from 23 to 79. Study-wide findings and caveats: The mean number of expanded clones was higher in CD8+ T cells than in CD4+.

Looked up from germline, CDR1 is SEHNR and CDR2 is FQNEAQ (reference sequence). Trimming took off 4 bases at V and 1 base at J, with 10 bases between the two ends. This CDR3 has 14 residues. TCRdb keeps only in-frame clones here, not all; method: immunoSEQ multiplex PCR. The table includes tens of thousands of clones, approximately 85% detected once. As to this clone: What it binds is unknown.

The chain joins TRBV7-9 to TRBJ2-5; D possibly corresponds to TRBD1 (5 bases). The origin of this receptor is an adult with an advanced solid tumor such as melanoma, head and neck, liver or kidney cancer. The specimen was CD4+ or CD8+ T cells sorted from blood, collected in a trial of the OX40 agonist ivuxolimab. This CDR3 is CASSSSGFQETQYF. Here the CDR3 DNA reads TGTGCCAGCAGCTCTTCAGGGTTCCAAGAGACCCAGTACTTC. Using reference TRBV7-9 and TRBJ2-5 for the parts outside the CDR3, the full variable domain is DTGVSQNPRHKITKRGQNVTFRCDPISEHNRLYWYRQTLGQGPEFLTYFQNEAQLEKSRLLSDRFSAERPKGSFSTLEIQRTEQGDSAMYLCASSSSGFQETQYFGPGTRLLVL.